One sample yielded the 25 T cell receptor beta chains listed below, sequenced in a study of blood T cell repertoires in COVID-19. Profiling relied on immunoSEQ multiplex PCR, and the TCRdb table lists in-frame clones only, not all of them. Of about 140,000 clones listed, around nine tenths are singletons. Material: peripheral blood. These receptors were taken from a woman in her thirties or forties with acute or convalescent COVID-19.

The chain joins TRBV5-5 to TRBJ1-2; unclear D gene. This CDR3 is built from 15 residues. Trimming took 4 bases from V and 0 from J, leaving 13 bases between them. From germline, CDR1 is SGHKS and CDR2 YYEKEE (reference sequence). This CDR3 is CASSPPGRPNYGYTF. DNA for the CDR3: TGTGCCAGCAGCCCACCGGGTCGACCTAACTATGGCTACACCTTC. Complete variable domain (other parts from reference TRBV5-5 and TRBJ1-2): DAGVTQSPTHLIKTRGQQVTLRCSPISGHKSVSWYQQVLGQGPQFIFQYYEKEERGRGNFPDRFSARQFPNYSSELNVNALLLGDSALYLCASSPPGRPNYGYTFGSGTRLTVV.

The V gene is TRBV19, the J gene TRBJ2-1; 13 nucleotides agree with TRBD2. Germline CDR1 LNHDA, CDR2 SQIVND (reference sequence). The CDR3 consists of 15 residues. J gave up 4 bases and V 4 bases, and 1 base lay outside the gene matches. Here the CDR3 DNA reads TGTGCCAGTAGTAGGGGACTAGCGGGGTACAATGAGCAGTTCTTC. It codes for CASSRGLAGYNEQFF.

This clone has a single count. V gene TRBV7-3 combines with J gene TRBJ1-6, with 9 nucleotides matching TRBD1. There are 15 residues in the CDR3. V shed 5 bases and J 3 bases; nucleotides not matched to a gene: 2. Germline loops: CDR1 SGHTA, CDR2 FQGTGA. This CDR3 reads CASSEDRGYNSPLHF. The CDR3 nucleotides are TGTGCCAGCAGCGAGGACAGGGGCTATAATTCACCCCTCCACTTT.

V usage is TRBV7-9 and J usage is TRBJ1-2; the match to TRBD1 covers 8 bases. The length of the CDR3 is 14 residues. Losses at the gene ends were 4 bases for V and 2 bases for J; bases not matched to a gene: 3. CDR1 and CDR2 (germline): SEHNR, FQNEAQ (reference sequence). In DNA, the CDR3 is TGTGCCAGCAGCTCGGGACAGGAGAACTATGGCTACACCTTC. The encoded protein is CASSSGQENYGYTF.

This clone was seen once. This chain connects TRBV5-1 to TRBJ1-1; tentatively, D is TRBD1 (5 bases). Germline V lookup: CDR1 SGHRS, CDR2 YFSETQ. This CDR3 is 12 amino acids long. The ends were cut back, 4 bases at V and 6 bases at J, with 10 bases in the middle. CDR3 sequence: CASSRGGAEAFF. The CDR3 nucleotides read TGCGCCAGCAGCCGAGGAGGGGCTGAAGCTTTCTTT.

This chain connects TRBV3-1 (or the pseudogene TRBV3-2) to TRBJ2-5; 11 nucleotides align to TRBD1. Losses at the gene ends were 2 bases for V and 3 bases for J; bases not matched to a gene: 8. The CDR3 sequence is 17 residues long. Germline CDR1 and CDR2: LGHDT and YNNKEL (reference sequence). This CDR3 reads CASSQMYGQGAEETQYF. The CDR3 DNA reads TGTGCCAGCAGCCAAATGTACGGACAGGGGGCAGAAGAGACCCAGTACTTC.

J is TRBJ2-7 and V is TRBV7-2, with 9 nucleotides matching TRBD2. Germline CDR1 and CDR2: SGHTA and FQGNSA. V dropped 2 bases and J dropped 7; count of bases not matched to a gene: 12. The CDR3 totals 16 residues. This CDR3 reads CASSLLAGLPLGEQYF. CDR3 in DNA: TGTGCCAGCAGCTTACTAGCGGGGCTCCCCCTCGGGGAGCAGTACTTC.

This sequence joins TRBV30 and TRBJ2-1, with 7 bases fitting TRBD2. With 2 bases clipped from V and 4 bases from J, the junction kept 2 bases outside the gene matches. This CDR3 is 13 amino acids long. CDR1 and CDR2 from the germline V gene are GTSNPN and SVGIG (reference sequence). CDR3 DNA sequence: TGTGCCTGGAGTAGCGGGGCTTACAATGAGCAGTTCTTC. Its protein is CAWSSGAYNEQFF.

CDR3 residues: CASSPNEGNEQFF. Written as DNA, the CDR3 is TGTGCCAGCAGCCCAAATGAGGGCAATGAGCAGTTCTTC. This chain connects TRBV7-3 to TRBJ2-1, with D possibly matching TRBD2 (5 bases). CDR3 length: 13 amino acids. CDR1 is SGHTA, CDR2 FQGTGA, per germline. V lost 5 bases and J 6 bases, leaving 11 bases between the germline ends. Based on the CDR3 plus reference TRBV7-3 and TRBJ2-1, the full variable domain is GAGVSQTPSNKVTEKGKYVELRCDPISGHTALYWYRQSLGQGPEFLIYFQGTGAADDSGLPNDRFFAVRPEGSVSTLKIQRTERGDSAVYLCASSPNEGNEQFFGPGTRLTVL.

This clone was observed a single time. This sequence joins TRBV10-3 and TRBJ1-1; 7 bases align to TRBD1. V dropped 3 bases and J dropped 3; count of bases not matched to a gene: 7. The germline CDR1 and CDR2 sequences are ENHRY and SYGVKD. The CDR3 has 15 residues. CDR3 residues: CAISEGDRYYTEAFF. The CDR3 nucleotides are TGTGCCATCAGTGAAGGGGACAGATATTACACTGAAGCTTTCTTT.

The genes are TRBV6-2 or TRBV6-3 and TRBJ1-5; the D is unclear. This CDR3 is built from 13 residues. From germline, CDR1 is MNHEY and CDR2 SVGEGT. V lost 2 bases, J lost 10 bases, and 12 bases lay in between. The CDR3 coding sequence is TGTGCCAGCAGTTACGAAGGCCCTAGTCCCCAGCATTTT. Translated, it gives CASSYEGPSPQHF.

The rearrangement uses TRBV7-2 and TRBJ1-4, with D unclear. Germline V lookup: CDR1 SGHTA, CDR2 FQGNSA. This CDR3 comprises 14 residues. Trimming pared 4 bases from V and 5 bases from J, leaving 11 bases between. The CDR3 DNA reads TGTGCCAGCAGCTACTCCGGCGGGAATGAAAAACTGTTTTTT. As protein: CASSYSGGNEKLFF.

CDR3 residues: CASSLRTGSSPLHF. As DNA, the CDR3 is TGTGCCAGCAGCCTTCGGACAGGGAGCTCACCCCTCCACTTT. The V call is TRBV14, the J call TRBJ1-6; the match to TRBD1 covers 8 bases. V shed 4 bases, J shed 10 bases, and the junction held 6 bases outside the gene matches. Germline-derived CDR1 and CDR2 are SGHDN and FVKESK. CDR3 length: 14 amino acids.

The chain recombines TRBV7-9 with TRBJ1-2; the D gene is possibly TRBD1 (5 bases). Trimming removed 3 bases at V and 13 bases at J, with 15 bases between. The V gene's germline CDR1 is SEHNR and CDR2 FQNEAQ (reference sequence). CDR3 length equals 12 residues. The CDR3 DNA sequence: TGTGCCAGCAGCTTCGAAGGGGCGTTGAGCACCTTC. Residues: CASSFEGALSTF.

In nucleotides, the CDR3 is TGTGCCAGCAGTTTACTTACAGGGAGAGCTGAAGCTTTCTTT. It is translated as CASSLLTGRAEAFF. V gene TRBV6-2 or TRBV6-3 combines with J gene TRBJ1-1, with D possibly TRBD1 on 6 matching bases. V lost 4 bases and J lost 6, with 15 bases in between. Germline V gives CDR1 MNHEY, CDR2 SVGEGT. CDR3 length equals 14 residues.

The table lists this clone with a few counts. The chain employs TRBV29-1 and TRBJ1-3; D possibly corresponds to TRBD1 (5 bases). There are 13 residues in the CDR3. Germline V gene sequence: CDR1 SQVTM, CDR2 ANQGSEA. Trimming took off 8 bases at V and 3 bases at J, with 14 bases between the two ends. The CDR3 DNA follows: TGCAGCCCGAAGGAGGGACTTGGAAACACCATATATTTT. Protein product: CSPKEGLGNTIYF.

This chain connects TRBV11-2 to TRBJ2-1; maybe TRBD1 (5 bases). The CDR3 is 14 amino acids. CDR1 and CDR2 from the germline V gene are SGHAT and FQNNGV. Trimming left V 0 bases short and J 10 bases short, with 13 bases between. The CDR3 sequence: CASSLDKVWTEQFF. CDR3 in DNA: TGTGCCAGCAGCTTAGATAAGGTATGGACAGAGCAGTTCTTC. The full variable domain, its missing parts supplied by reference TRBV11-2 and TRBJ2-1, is EAGVAQSPRYKIIEKRQSVAFWCNPISGHATLYWYQQILGQGPKLLIQFQNNGVVDDSQLPKDRFSAERLKGVDSTLKIQPAKLEDSAVYLCASSLDKVWTEQFFGPGTRLTVL.

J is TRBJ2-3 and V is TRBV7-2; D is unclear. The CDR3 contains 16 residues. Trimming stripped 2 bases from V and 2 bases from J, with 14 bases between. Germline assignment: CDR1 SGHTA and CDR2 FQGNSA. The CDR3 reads CASSLFVSLYTDTQYF. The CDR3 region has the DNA TGTGCCAGCAGCTTATTTGTATCGCTCTACACAGATACGCAGTATTTT.

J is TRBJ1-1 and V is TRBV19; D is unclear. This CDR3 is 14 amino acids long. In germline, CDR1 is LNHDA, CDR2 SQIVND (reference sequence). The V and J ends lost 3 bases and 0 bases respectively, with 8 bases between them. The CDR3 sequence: CASSMGEMNTEAFF. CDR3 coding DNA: TGTGCCAGTAGTATGGGAGAAATGAACACTGAAGCTTTCTTT.

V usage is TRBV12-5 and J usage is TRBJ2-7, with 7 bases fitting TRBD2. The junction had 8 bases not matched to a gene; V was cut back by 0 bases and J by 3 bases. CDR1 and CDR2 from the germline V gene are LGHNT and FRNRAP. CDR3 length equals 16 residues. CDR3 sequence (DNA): TGTGCTAGTGGTTTGGTCTTCGACGGGGGGTTCTACGAGCAGTACTTC. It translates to CASGLVFDGGFYEQYF.

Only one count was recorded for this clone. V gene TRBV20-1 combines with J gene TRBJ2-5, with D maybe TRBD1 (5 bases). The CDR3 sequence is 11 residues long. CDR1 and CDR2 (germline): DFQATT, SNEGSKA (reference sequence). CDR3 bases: TGCAGCTCGGACAACCGGGAGACCCAGTACTTC. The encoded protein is CSSDNRETQYF.

CDR3 residues: CASSPLWTGGVGYGYTF. The CDR3 DNA reads as TGTGCCAGCTCACCACTATGGACAGGGGGCGTTGGCTATGGCTACACCTTC. This chain joins TRBV18 and TRBJ1-2; TRBD1 matches 11 bases. The germline V gene encodes CDR1 KGHSH and CDR2 LQKENI. The CDR3 runs to 17 residues. V shed 1 base, J shed 4 bases, and the junction held 8 bases outside the gene matches.

The CDR3 sequence is CASSLGQGARGYTF. The CDR3 DNA reads as TGTGCCAGCAGCTTGGGACAGGGGGCTCGCGGCTACACCTTC. J is TRBJ1-2 and V is TRBV5-6; 10 bases fit TRBD1. V lost 0 bases, J lost 8 bases, and 4 bases stayed unmatched. The CDR3 runs 14 residues. The germline V gene encodes CDR1 SGHDT and CDR2 YYEEEE. Filled out from reference TRBV5-6 and TRBJ1-2, the complete variable domain reads DAGVTQSPTHLIKTRGQQVTLRCSPKSGHDTVSWYQQALGQGPQFIFQYYEEEERQRGNFPDRFSGHQFPNYSSELNVNALLLGDSALYLCASSLGQGARGYTFGSGTRLTVV.

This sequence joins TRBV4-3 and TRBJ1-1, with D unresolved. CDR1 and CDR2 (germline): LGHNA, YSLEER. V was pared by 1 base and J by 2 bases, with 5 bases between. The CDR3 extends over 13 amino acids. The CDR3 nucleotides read TGCGCCAGCAGCCAAGCAGTCAACACTGAAGCTTTCTTT. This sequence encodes CASSQAVNTEAFF.

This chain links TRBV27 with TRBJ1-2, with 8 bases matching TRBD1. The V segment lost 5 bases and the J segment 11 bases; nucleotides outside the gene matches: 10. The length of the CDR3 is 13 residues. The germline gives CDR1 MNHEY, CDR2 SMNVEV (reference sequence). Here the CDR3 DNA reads TGTGCCAGCAGTCTCACGACAGGGGAGGGTTACACCTTC. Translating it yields CASSLTTGEGYTF.